This TCR beta chain was captured by sequencing in a study of blood T cell repertoires in COVID-19. The CDR3 has 15 residues. Trimming removed 4 bases at V and 1 base at J, with 13 bases between. The germline V gene encodes CDR1 SGHNT and CDR2 YYREEE (reference sequence). TCRdb's copy holds only in-frame clones and misses some; the assay was immunoSEQ multiplex PCR. The data contain about 240,000 clones, around 85% of them singletons. This clone appeared a few times. Other DNA sequences in this sample translate to the same CDR3. The sequence was collected from a woman older than 75 with acute or convalescent COVID-19. This rearrangement joins TRBV5-4 to TRBJ2-3, with D possibly matching TRBD2 (6 bases). What was sequenced was peripheral blood. The CDR3 protein is CASSPGGVGTDTQYF. Here the CDR3 DNA reads TGTGCCAGCAGCCCCGGCGGGGTAGGCACAGATACGCAGTATTTT. The whole variable domain, remainder taken from reference TRBV5-4 and TRBJ2-3, is ETGVTQSPTHLIKTRGQQVTLRCSSQSGHNTVSWYQQALGQGPQFIFQYYREEENGRGNFPPRFSGLQFPNYSSELNVNALELDDSALYLCASSPGGVGTDTQYFGPGTRLTVL.